This TCR beta chain was captured by sequencing in a study of cytomegalovirus exposure and HLA in healthy donors. Primers for the PCR totalled 60 Vbeta and 13 Jbeta. The protocol was immunoSEQ multiplex PCR, while the TCRdb copy is restricted to in-frame clones and leaves out a portion. The repertoire holds under 200,000 clones, 68% seen once, with 2.5% to 3.5% in the top ten. Germline CDR1 and CDR2: LGHNA and YSLEER. This CDR3 has 14 residues. The ends were cut back, 3 bases at V and 2 bases at J, with 10 bases in the middle. This receptor was taken from a woman in her forties in good health and CMV-seropositive. The chain links TRBV4-3 to TRBJ1-1; D not resolved. The source material was PBMCs. The DNA of the CDR3 is TGCGCCAGCAGCCACACCGGGAGCAACACTGAAGCTTTCTTT. Protein sequence: CASSHTGSNTEAFF.